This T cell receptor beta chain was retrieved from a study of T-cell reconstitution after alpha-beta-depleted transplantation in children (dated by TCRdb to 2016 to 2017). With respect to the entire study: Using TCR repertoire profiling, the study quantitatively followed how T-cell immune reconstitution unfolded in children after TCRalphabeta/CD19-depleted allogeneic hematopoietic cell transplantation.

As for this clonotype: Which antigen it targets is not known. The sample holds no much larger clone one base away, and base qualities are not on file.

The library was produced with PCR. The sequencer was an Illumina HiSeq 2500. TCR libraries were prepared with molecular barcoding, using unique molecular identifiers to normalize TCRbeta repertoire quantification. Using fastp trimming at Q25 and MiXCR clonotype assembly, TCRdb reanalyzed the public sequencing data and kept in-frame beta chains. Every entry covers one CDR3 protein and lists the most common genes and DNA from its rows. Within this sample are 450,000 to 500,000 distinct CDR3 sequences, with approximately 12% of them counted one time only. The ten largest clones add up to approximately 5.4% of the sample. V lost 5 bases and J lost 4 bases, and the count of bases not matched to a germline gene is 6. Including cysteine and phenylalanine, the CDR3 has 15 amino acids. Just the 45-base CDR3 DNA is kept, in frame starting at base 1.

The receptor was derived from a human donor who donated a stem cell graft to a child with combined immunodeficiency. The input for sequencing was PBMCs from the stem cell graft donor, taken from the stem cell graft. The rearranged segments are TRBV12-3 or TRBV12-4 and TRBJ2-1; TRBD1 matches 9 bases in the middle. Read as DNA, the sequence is TGTGCCAGCAGTCCGACAGGGGGGATTTACAATGAGCAGTTCTTC. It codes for CASSPTGGIYNEQFF.